This T cell receptor (beta chain) was sequenced for a study of OX40 agonist ivuxolimab in advanced cancers. Study findings and constraints: CD4+ and CD8+ T cells in blood underwent clonal expansion by week 6 at 0.1 to 3.0 mg/kg. On average, CD8+ T cells had more expanded clones than CD4+.

On this clone: No antigen is known for it.

Only in-frame clones appear in the TCRdb table, and some are missing; sequencing was by immunoSEQ multiplex PCR. The sample has tens of thousands of clones; over 75% are singletons. People who had autoimmune disease history or systemic immunosuppression were excluded. CDR3 length equals 13 residues. Looked up from germline, CDR1 is MNHNS and CDR2 is SASEGT. V was trimmed by 4 bases and J by 5 bases, leaving 9 bases between them. This TCR was sampled from an adult with an advanced solid tumor such as melanoma, head and neck, liver or kidney cancer. The chain joins TRBV6-1 to TRBJ1-5; D unresolved. Sequenced material: CD4+ or CD8+ T cells sorted from blood, taken in a trial of the OX40 agonist ivuxolimab. CDR3 sequence reads: CASSVGSHQPQHF. In nucleotides, the CDR3 is TGTGCCAGCAGTGTCGGCAGTCATCAGCCCCAGCATTTT.